Each of the 18 T cell receptor beta chains below was sequenced from the same sample in a study of cytomegalovirus exposure and HLA in healthy donors. It was with 60 Vbeta and 13 Jbeta primers that the PCR ran. Repertoires were generated with immunoSEQ multiplex PCR, while TCRdb's copy carries only in-frame clones and drops some. Of roughly 110,000 clones listed, about three quarters were seen once; the top ten hold roughly 8.2%. Input material: PBMCs. Every receptor here comes from a man aged 30 to 45 in good health and CMV-seronegative.

This chain links TRBV10-3 with TRBJ2-3, with 9 bases matching TRBD2. This CDR3 is built from 16 residues. V was pared by 4 bases and J by 1 base, with 6 bases of the junction left unmatched. Looked up from germline, CDR1 is ENHRY and CDR2 is SYGVKD. CDR3 DNA: TGTGCCATCAGTGTAGGACTAGCGACGGGCACAGATACGCAGTATTTT. Protein product: CAISVGLATGTDTQYF.

This chain uses TRBV10-3 with TRBJ1-2; no reliable D call. The CDR3 has 14 amino acids. Trimming took 0 bases from V and 7 from J, leaving 12 bases between them. CDR1 ENHRY and CDR2 SYGVKD come from the germline V gene. CDR3 region: CAISESGRSSGYTF. CDR3 in DNA: TGTGCCATCAGTGAGTCGGGCAGGTCGTCTGGCTACACCTTC.

The chain couples TRBV5-1 to TRBJ2-7; possibly TRBD2 for D (5 bases). CDR1 and CDR2 from the germline V gene are SGHRS and YFSETQ. The ends were cut back, 2 bases at V and 3 bases at J, with 15 bases in the middle. CDR3 length: 15 residues. The CDR3 region is CASSFDYGPYYEQYF. The CDR3 DNA is TGCGCCAGCAGCTTCGACTACGGTCCCTACTACGAGCAGTACTTC.

This clone was found many times. The chain employs TRBV30 and TRBJ1-1; no definite D call. CDR3 length equals 13 residues. Germline CDR1 and CDR2: GTSNPN and SVGIG (reference sequence). Trimming cost V 6 bases and J 1 base, with 12 bases left between them. The CDR3 DNA is TGTGCCTGTGAATTAAGCCAGAACACTGAAGCTTTCTTT. Protein sequence: CACELSQNTEAFF.

The chain recombines TRBV5-1 with TRBJ2-7; 8 nucleotides align to TRBD1. The CDR3 runs to 13 residues. V was clipped by 0 bases and J by 5 bases; unmatched bases: 1. CDR1 is SGHRS, CDR2 YFSETQ, per germline. The CDR3 reads CASSLETGDEQYF. In nucleotides, the CDR3 is TGCGCCAGCAGCTTGGAGACAGGGGACGAGCAGTACTTC.

This clone was seen once. In nucleotides, the CDR3 is TGCGCCAGCAGGCCGAGAGGGTCCGGGACAGGGCGAAACACCATATATTTT. Protein: CASRPRGSGTGRNTIYF. The V and J genes are TRBV5-1 and TRBJ1-3; 9 nucleotides align to TRBD1. Germline lookup yields CDR1 SGHRS and CDR2 YFSETQ. The ends lost 5 bases at V and 5 bases at J; junction bases unmatched: 14. The CDR3 covers 17 residues. The whole variable domain, remainder taken from reference TRBV5-1 and TRBJ1-3, is KAGVTQTPRYLIKTRGQQVTLSCSPISGHRSVSWYQQTPGQGLQFLFEYFSETQRNKGNFPGRFSGRQFSNSRSEMNVSTLELGDSALYLCASRPRGSGTGRNTIYFGEGSWLTVV.

The gene calls are TRBV5-1 and TRBJ2-5; TRBD2 might be the D (5 bases). CDR3 size: 17 residues. V was clipped by 4 bases and J by 2 bases, with 21 bases between them. Germline V gene data show CDR1 as SGHRS and CDR2 as YFSETQ. The DNA for the CDR3 is TGCGCCAGCAGCCGGACCGGGTCCTCGACGGGGCAAGAGACCCAGTACTTC. The encoded protein is CASSRTGSSTGQETQYF.

The V call is TRBV19, the J call TRBJ1-2, with 8 positions matching TRBD1. The CDR3 has 17 amino acids. V dropped 10 bases and J dropped 4; count of bases not matched to a gene: 20. Per germline, CDR1 LNHDA and CDR2 SQIVND (reference sequence). The CDR3 DNA reads TGTGCCACCAGACCCGGGACAGGTCCTTCCCCGAGCTATGGCTACACCTTC. Translation gives CATRPGTGPSPSYGYTF.

This clone was seen a handful of times. At one end, the junction sequence differs from germline, possibly due to a read error. The genes are TRBV10-3 and TRBJ2-7; D is perhaps TRBD2 (6 bases). The CDR3 sequence is 13 residues long. Germline CDR1 is ENHRY and CDR2 is SYGVKD. CDR3 residues: CASSPGTYYEQYF. The CDR3 coding sequence is TGTGCCAGCAGTCCCGGGACTTATTACGAGCAGTACTTC.

The V and J genes are TRBV6-5 and TRBJ2-5; 7 bases fit TRBD1. The germline gives CDR1 MNHEY, CDR2 SVGAGI. Losses at the gene ends were 6 bases for V and 4 bases for J; bases not matched to a gene: 5. This CDR3 contains 13 residues. This chain's CDR3 is CASSYRGRETQYF. For the CDR3, the DNA is TGTGCCAGCAGCTACAGGGGCCGAGAGACCCAGTACTTC.

This clone was recorded once. V usage is TRBV6-5 and J usage is TRBJ2-7; D gene uncertain. CDR1 is MNHEY and CDR2 is SVGAGI in the germline V gene. This CDR3 is 15 amino acids long. Trimming took 0 bases from V and 0 from J, leaving 9 bases between them. CDR3 DNA sequence: TGTGCCAGCAGTTACTCATATCGGAGCTCCTACGAGCAGTACTTC. As protein: CASSYSYRSSYEQYF.

The chain recombines TRBV30 with TRBJ2-7; D is uncertain. The CDR3 is 13 residues long. Germline CDR1 GTSNPN, CDR2 SVGIG (reference sequence). Trimming removed 0 bases at V and 6 bases at J, with 12 bases between. CDR3 in amino acids: CAWSVERLGEQYF. CDR3 nucleotides: TGTGCCTGGAGTGTAGAGAGGCTGGGCGAGCAGTACTTC.

The chain recombines TRBV5-1 with TRBJ2-1; D uncertain. The germline V and J ends were trimmed by 4 bases and 1 base, with 9 bases remaining between them. CDR1 and CDR2 (germline): SGHRS, YFSETQ. CDR3 length: 14 amino acids. In DNA, the CDR3 is TGCGCCAGCAGCCTGGACCAGTCCTACAATGAGCAGTTCTTC. Protein: CASSLDQSYNEQFF.

This chain connects TRBV7-9 to TRBJ2-5; the match to TRBD2 covers 13 bases. CDR1 and CDR2 (germline): SEHNR, FQNEAQ (reference sequence). The trim removed 5 bases at V and 3 bases at J, leaving 6 bases unmatched. The CDR3 is 16 residues long. The CDR3 loop is CASSRLAGGPKETQYF. CDR3 DNA: TGTGCCAGCAGCCGACTAGCGGGGGGTCCGAAAGAGACCCAGTACTTC.

The gene calls are TRBV2 and TRBJ2-1, with D perhaps matching TRBD2 (5 bases). The CDR3 runs 15 residues. Between the trimmed V and J ends, which lost 8 bases and 0 bases, there was a span of 14 bases. Germline V gene sequence: CDR1 SNHLY, CDR2 FYNNEI. The CDR3 region has the DNA TGTGCCAGCCTGCACCGGGATAGCTCCTACAATGAGCAGTTCTTC. Amino acid sequence: CASLHRDSSYNEQFF.

This clone was detected a few times. This chain links TRBV19 with TRBJ2-7; possible D gene TRBD1, 5 bases. The germline V gene encodes CDR1 LNHDA and CDR2 SQIVND (reference sequence). V was pared by 5 bases and J by 5 bases, with 7 bases between. The CDR3 consists of 11 residues. Here the CDR3 DNA reads TGTGCCAGTAGTTGGGGCGACGAGCAGTACTTC. This encodes CASSWGDEQYF.

The chain carries TRBV6-5 and TRBJ2-4; TRBD1 aligns across 7 bases. Germline CDR1 reads MNHEY; CDR2 reads SVGAGI. CDR3 size: 15 residues. The V segment lost 5 bases and the J segment 7 bases; nucleotides outside the gene matches: 11. The DNA of the CDR3 is TGTGCCAGCAGTAGCAACAGGGGAAGTTTGAACATTCAGTACTTC. Its protein product is CASSSNRGSLNIQYF.

The V gene is TRBV19, the J gene TRBJ2-5; 7 bases agree with TRBD2. This CDR3 comprises 17 residues. Germline CDR1 and CDR2: LNHDA and SQIVND (reference sequence). The V and J ends lost 4 bases and 1 base, in that order; junction bases with no gene match: 12. Here the CDR3 reads CASSRGGRTPLQETQYF. The CDR3 DNA sequence: TGTGCCAGTAGTAGGGGGGGGAGGACCCCGCTCCAAGAGACCCAGTACTTC. Full variable domain (outside the CDR3, taken from reference TRBV19 and TRBJ2-5): DGGITQSPKYLFRKEGQNVTLSCEQNLNHDAMYWYRQDPGQGLRLIYYSQIVNDFQKGDIAEGYSVSREKKESFPLTVTSAQKNPTAFYLCASSRGGRTPLQETQYFGPGTRLLVL.